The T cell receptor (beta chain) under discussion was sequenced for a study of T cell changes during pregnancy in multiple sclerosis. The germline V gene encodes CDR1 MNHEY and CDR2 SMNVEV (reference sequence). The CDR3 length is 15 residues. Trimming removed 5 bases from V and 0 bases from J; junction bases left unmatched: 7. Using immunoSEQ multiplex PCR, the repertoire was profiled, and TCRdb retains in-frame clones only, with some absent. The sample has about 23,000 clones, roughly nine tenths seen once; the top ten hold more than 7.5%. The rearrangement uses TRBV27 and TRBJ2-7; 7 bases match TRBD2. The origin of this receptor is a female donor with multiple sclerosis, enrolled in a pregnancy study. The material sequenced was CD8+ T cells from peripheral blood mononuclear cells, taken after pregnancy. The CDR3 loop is CASSPGLPPSYEQYF. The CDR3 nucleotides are TGTGCCAGCAGTCCGGGACTACCGCCCTCCTACGAGCAGTACTTC.